Listed here are 10 T cell receptor beta chains from one sample, sequenced in a study of shared clonotypes between healthy human individuals. Profiled with immunoSEQ multiplex PCR; TCRdb holds only in-frame clones, not every one. The table includes some 2,400,000 clones, almost 96% detected once. Sequencing was carried out using naive CD4+ T cells sorted from blood. Subset of the sample: CD45RA+ positively selected. Receptors were obtained from a man in his late teens or twenties in good health.

This chain links TRBV10-3 with TRBJ1-2, with 7 bases lining up with TRBD1. With V trimmed by 5 bases and J by 2 bases, 8 bases remained unmatched. This CDR3 has 15 amino acids. In germline, CDR1 is ENHRY, CDR2 SYGVKD. In DNA, the CDR3 is TGTGCCATCAGTCCGACCGGGACAGCAAACTATGGCTACACCTTC. The encoded protein is CAISPTGTANYGYTF.

The chain has TRBV5-1 and TRBJ2-5; TRBD1 agrees at 9 bases. The CDR3 covers 13 residues. Trimming took 4 bases from V and 4 from J; bases not matched to a gene: 2. The germline CDR1 and CDR2 sequences are SGHRS and YFSETQ. The CDR3 loop reads CASSADRGETQYF. As DNA, the CDR3 is TGCGCCAGCAGCGCGGACAGGGGAGAGACCCAGTACTTC.

The chain combines TRBV18 with TRBJ1-4; weak D call: TRBD1 (5 bases). V was shortened by 6 bases and J by 1 base, with 15 bases between the two germline ends. Germline assignment: CDR1 KGHSH and CDR2 LQKENI. The CDR3 spans 16 residues. The CDR3: CASSPRGGITNEKLFF. CDR3 DNA sequence: TGTGCCAGCTCCCCCCGTGGGGGTATAACTAATGAAAAACTGTTTTTT.

The V and J genes are TRBV18 and TRBJ1-4; D unclear. Germline V gives CDR1 KGHSH, CDR2 LQKENI. The CDR3 totals 13 residues. Trimming took off 1 base at V and 6 bases at J, with 6 bases between the two ends. CDR3 DNA sequence: TGTGCCAGCTCACCACGCCTACATGAAAAACTGTTTTTT. Residues: CASSPRLHEKLFF.

The chain uses TRBV2 and TRBJ2-7, with TRBD1 matching 7 bases. V shed 6 bases, J shed 1 base, and the junction held 3 bases outside the gene matches. Looked up from germline, CDR1 is SNHLY and CDR2 is FYNNEI. The CDR3 is 13 amino acids. The CDR3 nucleotides are TGTGCCAGCAGGTCGACAGGGTCCTACGAGCAGTACTTC. This codes for CASRSTGSYEQYF.

The chain recombines TRBV5-4 with TRBJ2-1, with 7 bases that match TRBD2. The CDR3 loop spans 13 amino acids. Germline V gene sequence: CDR1 SGHNT, CDR2 YYREEE (reference sequence). The V gene end was trimmed by 10 bases and the J gene end by 7 bases; junction bases not matched to a gene: 11. CDR3 residues: CAVEAKRGNEQFF. In DNA, the CDR3 is TGTGCCGTTGAGGCAAAGCGGGGTAATGAGCAGTTCTTC.

This chain links TRBV19 with TRBJ1-5, with D uncertain. The ends were cut back, 5 bases at V and 0 bases at J, with 5 bases in the middle. This CDR3 has 13 residues. CDR1 is LNHDA, CDR2 SQIVND, per germline (reference sequence). The CDR3 protein is CASSGSSNQPQHF. CDR3 nucleotides: TGTGCCAGTAGTGGGTCTAGCAATCAGCCCCAGCATTTT.

The chain couples TRBV9 to TRBJ2-7; TRBD2 matches at 10 bases. The CDR3 covers 18 residues. J lost 1 base, V lost 4 bases, and 14 bases had no gene match. Germline loops: CDR1 SGDLS, CDR2 YYNGEE. Here the CDR3 reads CASSPRGGLAGASYEQYF. For the CDR3, the DNA is TGTGCCAGCAGCCCCCGAGGAGGGCTAGCGGGAGCATCCTACGAGCAGTACTTC.

The J gene is TRBJ1-1, the V gene TRBV4-1, with D perhaps matching TRBD1 (6 bases). The CDR3 has 15 residues. CDR1 MGHRA and CDR2 YSYEKL come from the germline V gene. V shed 0 bases and J shed 5 bases, with 13 bases lying between them. Here the CDR3 DNA reads TGCGCCAGCAGCCAAGACCCAGGGGTGATGACTGAAGCTTTCTTT. Its protein is CASSQDPGVMTEAFF.

The chain recombines TRBV9 with TRBJ1-2; D possibly corresponds to TRBD1 (5 bases). The CDR3 extends over 16 amino acids. From germline, CDR1 is SGDLS and CDR2 YYNGEE. V was clipped by 4 bases and J by 2 bases, with 18 bases between them. CDR3 sequence reads: CASSRRGRVENYGYTF. In DNA form, the CDR3 reads TGTGCCAGCAGCCGGAGGGGCAGGGTGGAAAACTATGGCTACACCTTC. Full variable domain (missing parts from reference TRBV9 and TRBJ1-2): DSGVTQTPKHLITATGQRVTLRCSPRSGDLSVYWYQQSLDQGLQFLIQYYNGEERAKGNILERFSAQQFPDLHSELNLSSLELGDSALYFCASSRRGRVENYGYTFGSGTRLTVV.